Each of the 8 T cell receptor beta chains below was sequenced from the same sample in a study of shared clonotypes between healthy human individuals. Positively selected for CCR7, the CD45RO-negative cells used as naive CD8 cells excluded terminally differentiated effector memory CD45RA+ cells. The repertoire was sequenced with immunoSEQ multiplex PCR; TCRdb's copy has only in-frame clones and lacks some. The sample carries millions of clones, just under 95% recorded once. The specimen sequenced was naive CD8+ T cells sorted from blood. These receptors all come from a man younger than 35 in good health.

The genes are TRBV19 and TRBJ2-7; D is possibly TRBD1 (5 bases). The CDR3 loop spans 14 amino acids. Germline CDR1 is LNHDA and CDR2 is SQIVND (reference sequence). The V gene lost 2 bases and the J gene lost 1 base, with 9 bases spanning the gap. For the CDR3, the DNA is TGTGCCAGTAGTATACGGCAGGGTTCCTACGAGCAGTACTTC. It translates to CASSIRQGSYEQYF. The variable domain in full, completed from reference TRBV19 and TRBJ2-7, reads DGGITQSPKYLFRKEGQNVTLSCEQNLNHDAMYWYRQDPGQGLRLIYYSQIVNDFQKGDIAEGYSVSREKKESFPLTVTSAQKNPTAFYLCASSIRQGSYEQYFGPGTRLTVT.

V usage is TRBV29-1 and J usage is TRBJ1-3, with D unresolved. V shed 1 base and J shed 0 bases, with 4 bases lying between them. The CDR3 sequence is 13 residues long. In germline, CDR1 is SQVTM, CDR2 ANQGSEA. This CDR3 reads CSVEAPSGNTIYF. The CDR3 region has the DNA TGCAGCGTTGAAGCTCCCTCTGGAAACACCATATATTTT.

This clone is a singleton in its sample. V is TRBV7-6 and J is TRBJ2-7, with D possibly TRBD1 on 5 matching bases. The CDR3 has 17 residues. The germline V gene has CDR1 SGHVS and CDR2 FNYEAQ. V lost 5 bases and J lost 2, with 22 bases in between. The CDR3 nucleotides are TGTGCCAGCAGCCCCGCCCCGGACACGAAGTTAGCCTACGAGCAGTACTTC. Its protein is CASSPAPDTKLAYEQYF.

The gene calls are TRBV10-2 and TRBJ2-3; 7 bases line up with TRBD2. The length of the CDR3 is 14 residues. Germline V lookup: CDR1 WSHSY, CDR2 SAAADI. V was clipped by 5 bases and J by 6 bases; unmatched bases: 8. The CDR3 DNA reads TGCGCCAGCAGTTGGACTAGTCCTGGGGATACGCAGTATTTT. Translated: CASSWTSPGDTQYF.

The V gene is TRBV6-6, the J gene TRBJ1-2; D unclear. This CDR3 region has 13 residues. The ends were cut back, 3 bases at V and 3 bases at J, with 8 bases in the middle. The germline CDR1 and CDR2 sequences are MNHNY and SVGAGI (reference sequence). In DNA form, the CDR3 reads TGTGCCAGCAGTTATTCTCAGGACTATGGCTACACCTTC. It specifies CASSYSQDYGYTF.

V and J are TRBV6-1 and TRBJ1-1, with unresolved D. V dropped 3 bases and J dropped 4 bases, with 12 bases sitting between them. CDR3 length: 14 amino acids. The germline V gene has CDR1 MNHNS and CDR2 SASEGT. The CDR3 sequence is CASSDSFGATEAFF. For the CDR3, the DNA is TGTGCCAGCAGTGACTCATTCGGTGCCACTGAAGCTTTCTTT.

V gene TRBV5-8 combines with J gene TRBJ1-6, with D tentatively TRBD1 (5 bases). The germline V gene has CDR1 SGHTS and CDR2 YDEGEE. The ends were cut back, 1 base at V and 10 bases at J, with 15 bases in the middle. CDR3 length: 15 amino acids. In DNA, the CDR3 is TGTGCCAGCAGCTTGACCTCCGGCTGGGGGTCACCCCTCCACTTT. Amino acids: CASSLTSGWGSPLHF.

This clone was observed many times. The rearrangement links TRBV4-3 to TRBJ1-3; a weak D match, TRBD1 (5 bases). Germline CDR1 is LGHNA and CDR2 is YSLEER. The germline V and J ends were trimmed by 0 bases and 3 bases, with 9 bases remaining between them. The CDR3 extends over 15 amino acids. DNA of the CDR3: TGCGCCAGCAGCCAAGAACGAGACAGTGGAAACACCATATATTTT. Translation: CASSQERDSGNTIYF.